The 8 T cell receptor beta chains in this list originate from one sample, sequenced in a study of shared clonotypes between healthy human individuals (dated by TCRdb to between 2020 and 2021). Receptor libraries were prepared by the immunoSEQ multiplex PCR assay. The table was pulled from immuneACCESS by TCRdb, which kept in-frame rearrangements only. Such tables lose some clones; where checked, under half of the loss comes from unresolved V genes, and the rest has no known cause. Within this sample are around 990,000 clones, with roughly 77% of them counted one time only. The ten largest clones capture approximately 0.95% of the sample. Sample: memory CD4+ T cells from PBMCs. Read against the paper, the sample's cell subset or site label means: CD45RA-negative fraction. These receptors were obtained from a man between 18 and 35 years old in good health. Some clones in this sample may be carry-over from other donors' samples.

This clone was counted once. The V gene is TRBV29-1, the J gene TRBJ1-1; unclear D gene. The V gene's germline CDR1 is SQVTM and CDR2 ANQGSEA. V was trimmed by 0 bases and J by 4 bases, leaving 9 bases between them. There are 13 residues in the CDR3. The CDR3 loop reads CSVEDHEGTEAFF. CDR3 nucleotides: TGCAGCGTTGAAGACCATGAGGGCACTGAAGCTTTCTTT.

The V and J genes are TRBV28 and TRBJ2-7; TRBD1 or TRBD2 may be the D gene (5 bases each). This CDR3 spans 14 amino acids. Germline-derived CDR1 and CDR2 are MDHEN and SYDVKM. Trimming pared 6 bases from V and 3 bases from J, leaving 15 bases between. This CDR3 reads CASSVPGRNYEQYF. DNA of the CDR3: TGTGCCAGCAGCGTTCCGGGACGGAACTACGAGCAGTACTTC.

This clone was seen only once. This rearrangement joins TRBV21-1 to TRBJ1-4; TRBD1 reflects the table's D call only, with no check against the DNA. TRBV21-1 is classified as a pseudogene. The CDR3 consists of 16 residues. CDR3 bases: TGTGCCAGCAGCCGCCCTCGGGACAGGACTAATGAAAAACTGTTTTTT. Translation: CASSRPRDRTNEKLFF.

The rearrangement links TRBV28 to TRBJ1-4; 8 bases fit TRBD1. The germline V gene has CDR1 MDHEN and CDR2 SYDVKM. The CDR3 runs to 16 residues. Trimming cost V 4 bases and J 6 bases; bases outside gene matches: 10. The DNA for the CDR3 is TGTGCCAGCAGTTCTACAGGGGGGAGTGTGGATGAAAAACTGTTTTTT. Amino acids: CASSSTGGSVDEKLFF.

In its sample, this clone was seen many times. The chain links TRBV7-9 to TRBJ1-2; no clear D gene. V was shortened by 1 base and J by 8 bases, with 11 bases between the two germline ends. Germline V lookup: CDR1 SEHNR, CDR2 FQNEAQ (reference sequence). This CDR3 contains 13 residues. The CDR3 DNA follows: TGTGCCAGCAGCTTAGATGGTGGGTCGGGCTACACCTTC. It encodes CASSLDGGSGYTF.

This CDR3 reads CASSPRDSRNSPLHF. The CDR3 DNA is TGTGCCAGCAGCCCCCGGGACAGCAGAAATTCACCCCTCCACTTT. V is TRBV7-9 and J is TRBJ1-6, with 7 bases identical to TRBD1. This CDR3 is 15 amino acids long. The germline gives CDR1 SEHNR, CDR2 FQNEAQ (reference sequence). Trimming removed 5 bases from V and 7 bases from J; junction bases left unmatched: 8.

The gene calls are TRBV5-1 and TRBJ2-7; perhaps TRBD1 as D (5 bases). The CDR3 spans 15 residues. The V gene lost 0 bases and the J gene lost 5 bases, with 15 bases spanning the gap. Per germline, CDR1 SGHRS and CDR2 YFSETQ. The CDR3 DNA sequence: TGCGCCAGCAGCTTGGTACTCCAGGGAAAACACGAGCAGTACTTC. Protein: CASSLVLQGKHEQYF. Supplemented by reference TRBV5-1 and TRBJ2-7, the full variable domain reads KAGVTQTPRYLIKTRGQQVTLSCSPISGHRSVSWYQQTPGQGLQFLFEYFSETQRNKGNFPGRFSGRQFSNSRSEMNVSTLELGDSALYLCASSLVLQGKHEQYFGPGTRLTVT.

Details on this clone: Other nucleotide sequences from this sample produce the same CDR3. The chain combines TRBV9 with TRBJ2-7; D uncertain. The ends were cut back, 4 bases at V and 0 bases at J, with 11 bases in the middle. Germline V gene sequence: CDR1 SGDLS, CDR2 YYNGEE. This CDR3 has 14 residues. As DNA, the CDR3 is TGTGCCAGCAGCCCTACTACAAGCTCCTACGAGCAGTACTTC. This gives the protein CASSPTTSSYEQYF.